Below, 8 T cell receptor beta chains from the same sample are listed, as sequenced in a study of T cell repertoires in cytomegalovirus infection (dated by TCRdb to about 2019). No antigen has been assigned to these receptors. TCRdb names Illumina HiSeq 1500 as the instrument used. TCRdb redid the processing of the public reads, applying fastp at Q25 and MiXCR, and retained in-frame beta chains. Rows with one shared CDR3 protein collapse into an entry with the most common genes and DNA. This sample gives 45,000 to 65,000 distinct CDR3 sequences in total; less than 20% of them show up just once. Around three quarters of the sample belongs to the ten largest clones. The sample's treatment or condition, from its label and the paper: in vitro stimulation with specific CMV peptide epitopes to enrich CMV-specific T cells. The sample in question was CD8+ T cells from cultured PBMCs, obtained from culture after CMV antigen stimulation. The receptors shown here come from a human donor in good health (CMV status not recorded). Some clones in this sample may be carry-over from other donors' samples.

This clonotype was seen only a few times. V is TRBV7-8 and J is TRBJ2-7; TRBD2 agrees at 11 bases. The V gene end was trimmed by 4 bases and the J gene end by 2 bases; junction bases not matched to a gene: 7. The germline gives CDR1 SGHVS, CDR2 FQNEAQ. The length of the CDR3 is 16 residues. The CDR3 DNA is TGTGCCAGCAGCTCCCACGGGACTAGCGGTACCTACGAGCAGTACTTC. It translates to CASSSHGTSGTYEQYF.

The chain is built from TRBV12-3 or TRBV12-4 and TRBJ1-1, with 9 bases aligning to TRBD1. The trim removed 6 bases at V and 5 bases at J, leaving 10 bases unmatched. The CDR3 spans 15 residues. CDR3 sequence reads: CASSYTGGAGTEAFF. The CDR3 nucleotides are TGTGCCAGCAGCTATACAGGGGGCGCGGGGACTGAAGCTTTCTTT.

V and J are TRBV6-1 and TRBJ1-1; 10 bases align to TRBD1. Germline CDR1 and CDR2: MNHNS and SASEGT. The V gene end was trimmed by 4 bases and the J gene end by 4 bases; junction bases not matched to a gene: 3. The CDR3 is 14 amino acids. For the CDR3, the DNA is TGTGCCAGCAGTGCCTGGACAGGGGGCACTGAAGCTTTCTTT. It codes for CASSAWTGGTEAFF.

This clonotype was seen a few times. The gene calls are TRBV9 and TRBJ1-3; no definite D call. The CDR3 runs 14 residues. V lost 1 base to trimming and J lost 0 bases, with 5 bases between them. Germline values: CDR1 SGDLS, CDR2 YYNGEE. CDR3 bases: TGTGCCAGCAGCGTACCCGGCTCTGGAAACACCATATATTTT. It encodes CASSVPGSGNTIYF.

CDR3 in DNA: TGTGCCAGCAGCTTGGACATGGGAGATACGCAGTATTTT. Protein sequence: CASSLDMGDTQYF. The J gene is TRBJ2-3, the V gene TRBV7-8; D might be TRBD1 (5 bases). Trimming took off 3 bases at V and 5 bases at J, with 9 bases between the two ends. This CDR3 contains 13 residues. In germline, CDR1 is SGHVS, CDR2 FQNEAQ.

Only a few counts were recorded for this clonotype. The chain employs TRBV5-6 and TRBJ2-1; D is undetermined. Germline V lookup: CDR1 SGHDT, CDR2 YYEEEE. The V and J ends lost 3 bases and 4 bases respectively, with 14 bases between them. This CDR3 has 15 residues. For the CDR3, the DNA is TGTGCCAGCAGCTCACCTGCACAGCCTTACAATGAGCAGTTCTTC. It specifies CASSSPAQPYNEQFF.

This clonotype was recorded a few times. V and J are TRBV7-9 and TRBJ1-1; TRBD1 matches at 8 bases. Trimming cost V 1 base and J 7 bases; bases outside gene matches: 8. This CDR3 region has 15 residues. Germline CDR1 is SEHNR and CDR2 is FQNEAQ (reference sequence). The chain's CDR3 is CASSLGTGIFGEAFF. CDR3 in DNA: TGTGCCAGCAGCTTAGGGACAGGGATATTTGGTGAAGCTTTCTTT.

The gene calls are TRBV20-1 and TRBJ2-3, with D possibly matching TRBD1 (8 bases). CDR1 is DFQATT, CDR2 SNEGSKA, per germline (reference sequence). This CDR3 is built from 16 residues. V lost 6 bases and J 0 bases, leaving 19 bases between the germline ends. The CDR3 is CSAYPGQGGSTDTQYF. The DNA for the CDR3 is TGCAGTGCCTACCCCGGACAGGGAGGGAGCACAGATACGCAGTATTTT.